Shown below are 10 T cell receptor beta chains from a single sample sequenced in a study of blood T cell repertoires in COVID-19. Using immunoSEQ multiplex PCR, the repertoire was profiled, and TCRdb retains in-frame clones only, with some absent. The table has some 74,000 clones, approximately 80% seen once; the top ten hold 9.5% to 15%. The sample taken for sequencing was peripheral blood. Receptor source: a human donor in a cohort sampled during active COVID-19.

The gene calls are TRBV6-5 and TRBJ2-3; 8 nucleotides line up with TRBD1. The J segment lost 5 bases and the V segment lost 4 bases, leaving 11 bases of the junction unmatched. The CDR3 has 16 residues. In germline, CDR1 is MNHEY, CDR2 SVGAGI. In DNA form, the CDR3 reads TGTGCCAGCAGTTTCCTCCCCAGGGGGCGGGGAGATACGCAGTATTTT. This codes for CASSFLPRGRGDTQYF.

V usage is TRBV10-2 and J usage is TRBJ2-7; 11 nucleotides match TRBD2. This CDR3 comprises 16 residues. The germline V gene has CDR1 WSHSY and CDR2 SAAADI. V shed 0 bases and J 0 bases; nucleotides not matched to a gene: 1. The DNA for the CDR3 is TGCGCCAGCAGTGAGTCTGGACTAGCGGGCTCCTACGAGCAGTACGTC. This encodes CASSESGLAGSYEQYV.

This clone was recorded only once. The rearrangement links TRBV6-6 to TRBJ1-2; no definite D call. Trimming removed 2 bases from V and 4 bases from J, with 8 bases in between. In germline, CDR1 is MNHNY, CDR2 SVGAGI (reference sequence). There are 13 residues in the CDR3. The CDR3 region has the DNA TGTGCCAGCAGTTACCGGCCGGGCTATGGCTACACCTTC. This encodes CASSYRPGYGYTF.

The chain is built from TRBV9 and TRBJ2-2, with TRBD2 identical over 7 bases. The CDR3 spans 14 residues. Germline CDR1 SGDLS, CDR2 YYNGEE. Trimming took 4 bases from V and 5 from J; bases not matched to a gene: 5. As DNA, the CDR3 is TGTGCCAGCAGCCTTGGGGGGGGGACCGGGGAGCTGTTTTTT. Protein: CASSLGGGTGELFF.

CDR3 in amino acids: CASSRGGDTEAFF. The CDR3 DNA reads as TGTGCCAGCAGCCGGGGGGGGGACACTGAAGCTTTCTTT. The chain recombines TRBV3-1 (or the pseudogene TRBV3-2) with TRBJ1-1; TRBD1 is a possible D gene (5 bases). The V end lost 4 bases, the J end lost 3 bases, and 9 bases lay between the germline ends. This CDR3 has 13 amino acids. Germline V lookup: CDR1 LGHDT, CDR2 YNNKEL (reference sequence).

This CDR3 is CASRADWKETQYF. In DNA form, the CDR3 reads TGTGCCAGCAGAGCGGACTGGAAAGAGACCCAGTACTTC. This chain links TRBV2 with TRBJ2-5, with D possibly TRBD2 on 5 matching bases. The CDR3 contains 13 residues. The germline gives CDR1 SNHLY, CDR2 FYNNEI. V dropped 6 bases and J dropped 3 bases, with 11 bases sitting between them.

J is TRBJ2-5 and V is TRBV28, with a weak D call TRBD1 (5 bases). Germline V CDR1 and CDR2: MDHEN, SYDVKM. There are 14 residues in the CDR3. The V gene lost 2 bases and the J gene lost 5 bases, with 12 bases spanning the gap. CDR3 amino acids: CASSLAGIMETQYF. CDR3 bases: TGTGCCAGCAGTTTAGCAGGGATTATGGAGACCCAGTACTTC. Complete variable domain (other parts from reference TRBV28 and TRBJ2-5): DVKVTQSSRYLVKRTGEKVFLECVQDMDHENMFWYRQDPGLGLRLIYFSYDVKMKEKGDIPEGYSVSREKKERFSLILESASTNQTSMYLCASSLAGIMETQYFGPGTRLLVL.

This clone was detected only once. This chain links TRBV28 with TRBJ2-4; TRBD1 aligns across 9 bases. The germline gives CDR1 MDHEN, CDR2 SYDVKM. The J segment lost 4 bases and the V segment lost 4 bases, leaving 5 bases of the junction unmatched. This CDR3 is built from 15 residues. CDR3 sequence reads: CASSSAGTGKNIQYF. The CDR3 DNA follows: TGTGCCAGCAGTTCAGCCGGGACAGGGAAAAACATTCAGTACTTC.

The chain links TRBV10-3 to TRBJ2-3; possibly TRBD2 for D (5 bases). The CDR3 has 14 residues. The germline V gene has CDR1 ENHRY and CDR2 SYGVKD. V lost 10 bases, J lost 3 bases, and 17 bases lay in between. As DNA, the CDR3 is TGTGCCACCCAACTAGAGGGTGGGACAGATACGCAGTATTTT. It codes for CATQLEGGTDTQYF.

This rearrangement joins TRBV18 to TRBJ1-6; TRBD1 might be the D (5 bases). V lost 4 bases and J lost 11, with 21 bases in between. The CDR3 length is 16 residues. CDR1 and CDR2 (germline): KGHSH, LQKENI. CDR3 residues: CASSQNQAAQGAPLHF. The CDR3 DNA reads TGTGCCAGCTCACAAAACCAGGCGGCGCAGGGTGCACCCCTCCACTTT.